The 9 T cell receptor beta chains reported below all come from one sample, sequenced in a study of OX40 agonist ivuxolimab in advanced cancers. TCRdb's table, derived via immunoSEQ multiplex PCR, lists solely in-frame clones and lacks some. Of 95,000 to 100,000 clones listed, about 84% are singletons. The specimen comprised CD4+ or CD8+ T cells sorted from blood, sampled in a trial of the OX40 agonist ivuxolimab. The receptor source for this set is an adult with an advanced solid tumor such as melanoma, head and neck, liver or kidney cancer.

The chain combines TRBV27 with TRBJ2-1; TRBD2 aligns across 8 bases. CDR1 MNHEY and CDR2 SMNVEV come from the germline V gene (reference sequence). The junction had 18 bases not matched to a gene; V was cut back by 2 bases and J by 0 bases. The length of the CDR3 is 21 residues. The CDR3 sequence: CASSLKRPVGRGESSYNEQFF. CDR3 nucleotides: TGTGCCAGCAGTTTAAAGCGGCCGGTGGGGCGGGGGGAGAGCTCCTACAATGAGCAGTTCTTC.

The J gene is TRBJ2-1, the V gene TRBV6-6, with D tentatively TRBD2 (8 bases). The germline V and J ends were trimmed by 10 bases and 6 bases, with 19 bases remaining between them. Germline CDR1 is MNHNY and CDR2 is SVGAGI (reference sequence). The CDR3 consists of 14 residues. The CDR3 here is CATSREGAFNEQFF. DNA of the CDR3: TGTGCCACCTCTCGGGAGGGGGCATTCAATGAGCAGTTCTTC.

The CDR3 nucleotides are TGTGCCAGCAGCCAGACGGGACTAGCGGAGTACGAGCAGTACTTC. It translates to CASSQTGLAEYEQYF. V gene TRBV11-2 combines with J gene TRBJ2-7; 11 nucleotides match TRBD2. CDR1 is SGHAT and CDR2 is FQNNGV in the germline V gene. Losses at the gene ends were 5 bases for V and 4 bases for J; bases not matched to a gene: 7. CDR3 length: 15 residues.

The chain has TRBV30 and TRBJ1-6; the match to TRBD1 covers 7 bases. Germline-derived CDR1 and CDR2 are GTSNPN and SVGIG (reference sequence). Losses at the gene ends were 3 bases for V and 7 bases for J; bases not matched to a gene: 21. There are 19 residues in the CDR3. CDR3 protein: CAWRARRAQGMFGNSPLHF. In nucleotides, the CDR3 is TGTGCCTGGAGGGCCCGTAGGGCACAGGGGATGTTCGGCAATTCACCCCTCCACTTT. The variable domain in full, with the rest retrieved from reference TRBV30 and TRBJ1-6, is SQTIHQWPATLVQPVGSPLSLECTVEGTSNPNLYWYRQAAGRGLQLLFYSVGIGQISSEVPQNLSASRPQDRQFILSSKKLLLSDSGFYLCAWRARRAQGMFGNSPLHFGNGTRLTVT.

V usage is TRBV7-8 and J usage is TRBJ2-7; 9 bases match TRBD2. With 3 bases clipped from V and 4 bases from J, the junction kept 22 bases outside the gene matches. The germline V gene has CDR1 SGHVS and CDR2 FQNEAQ. This CDR3 region has 20 residues. In DNA, the CDR3 is TGTGCCAGCAGCTTTCGGGACGGGGTTAGCGGGAGCCCTCTGGTTTACGAGCAGTACTTC. Amino acids: CASSFRDGVSGSPLVYEQYF.

The chain uses TRBV9 and TRBJ2-7; possible D gene TRBD1, 5 bases. CDR3 length equals 15 residues. Germline CDR1 reads SGDLS; CDR2 reads YYNGEE. Trimming removed 0 bases at V and 4 bases at J, with 14 bases between. CDR3 protein: CASSVEPGIPYEQYF. The DNA of the CDR3 is TGTGCCAGCAGCGTAGAGCCAGGGATTCCTTACGAGCAGTACTTC.

This rearrangement joins TRBV29-1 to TRBJ1-2; 7 nucleotides align to TRBD1. The CDR3 is 15 residues long. With 6 bases clipped from V and 4 bases from J, the junction kept 14 bases outside the gene matches. Germline V gene data show CDR1 as SQVTM and CDR2 as ANQGSEA. The chain's CDR3 is CSVHSPGQEVYGYTF. The DNA of the CDR3 is TGCAGCGTACATTCCCCCGGACAGGAGGTCTATGGCTACACCTTC. Full variable domain (missing parts from reference TRBV29-1 and TRBJ1-2): SAVISQKPSRDICQRGTSLTIQCQVDSQVTMMFWYRQQPGQSLTLIATANQGSEATYESGFVIDKFPISRPNLTFSTLTVSNMSPEDSSIYLCSVHSPGQEVYGYTFGSGTRLTVV.

The chain carries TRBV7-9 and TRBJ1-1; D not resolved. The V end lost 4 bases, the J end lost 2 bases, and 11 bases lay between the germline ends. CDR1 SEHNR and CDR2 FQNEAQ come from the germline V gene (reference sequence). The CDR3 sequence is 14 residues long. In DNA, the CDR3 is TGTGCCAGCAGCTACTTTGGTCAAAACACTGAAGCTTTCTTT. Protein sequence: CASSYFGQNTEAFF.

The V call is TRBV5-1, the J call TRBJ1-1; 8 bases align to TRBD1. In germline, CDR1 is SGHRS, CDR2 YFSETQ. This CDR3 comprises 15 residues. With 7 bases clipped from V and 6 bases from J, the junction kept 14 bases outside the gene matches. The CDR3 DNA reads TGCGCCAGCGCGCCTCAGGGGGCCCAGGTGGCTGAAGCTTTCTTT. Protein sequence: CASAPQGAQVAEAFF.